Listed below are T cell receptor beta chains from one sample, sequenced in a study of CD8 T cells in ankylosing spondylitis. TCRdb recomputed calls from the 5' RACE reads with MiXCR, one row per CDR3 protein. Among under 150,000 distinct CDR3 sequences listed, 7% to 10% were seen once. The sample comprised synovial fluid, either unsorted or a sorted T cell fraction (not recorded which). The receptors were sampled from a male donor with ankylosing spondylitis. CDR3s include the opening cysteine and the closing phenylalanine or tryptophan. D genes are given only for firm matches. The size of a clone is reported for some rows only, either as once, few or many, or as a class for expanded clones.

>NA|13|few|TRBJ2-1|TRBV11-2
CASSLPGADEQFF
TGTGCCAGCAGCTTACCGGGAGCGGATGAGCAGTTCTTC
>NA|13|NA|TRBJ2-5|TRBV20-1
CSSGPSRWETQYF
TGCAGTTCCGGGCCCAGCAGGTGGGAGACCCAGTACTTC
>NA|14|many|TRBJ2-5|TRBV20-1
CSASRQGSQETQYF
TGCAGTGCTAGCCGGCAGGGGAGCCAAGAGACCCAGTACTTC
>NA|11|few|TRBJ1-2|TRBV6-5
CASRWIYGYTF
TGTGCCAGCAGATGGATTTATGGCTACACCTTC
>NA|16|NA|TRBJ1-4|TRBV4-2
CASSQSGSATNEKLFF
TGTGCCAGCAGCCAAAGCGGGAGTGCAACTAATGAAAAACTGTTTTTT
>TRBD2|15|few|TRBJ2-5|TRBV20-1
CSARVAGGPGETQYF
TGCAGTGCTAGAGTAGCGGGGGGGCCAGGTGAGACCCAGTACTTC
>NA|14|many|TRBJ1-6|TRBV5-5
CASSLTSTDSPLHF
TGTGCCAGCAGCTTGACGTCGACAGATTCACCCCTCCACTTT
>TRBD1|14|few|TRBJ2-3|TRBV5-1
CASSDRDTTDTQYF
TGCGCCAGCAGCGACAGGGACACAACAGATACGCAGTATTTT
>TRBD1|15|NA|TRBJ2-1|TRBV5-5
CASSWLGQTYNEQFF
TGTGCCAGCAGCTGGCTGGGACAGACTTACAATGAGCAGTTCTTC
>NA|12|few|TRBJ1-2|TRBV7-9
CASSPGYYGYTF
TGTGCCAGCAGTCCAGGATACTACGGCTACACCTTC
>NA|15|NA|TRBJ2-6|TRBV6-1
CASSPYFSGANVLTF
TGTGCCAGCAGCCCTTATTTCTCTGGGGCCAACGTCCTGACTTTC
>NA|18|NA|TRBJ2-6|TRBV4-3
CASSHRLSGSSGANVLTF
TGCGCCAGCAGCCATCGCCTTTCGGGTAGCTCTGGGGCCAACGTCCTGACTTTC
>TRBD1|14|NA|TRBJ2-5|TRBV28
CASRPLQGMQTQYF
TGTGCCAGCAGGCCGTTACAGGGGATGCAGACCCAGTACTTC
>NA|16|few|TRBJ2-3|TRBV5-6
CASSLAGKGPIDTQYF
TGTGCCAGCAGCTTGGCCGGGAAGGGTCCCATAGATACGCAGTATTTT
>TRBD2|13|many|TRBJ2-1|TRBV29-1
CSFQREWRNEQFF
TGCAGCTTCCAGCGGGAGTGGAGGAATGAGCAGTTCTTC
>TRBD1|14|few|TRBJ1-2|TRBV4-1
CASSHVGQGYGYTF
TGCGCCAGCAGCCATGTGGGACAGGGCTATGGCTACACCTTC
>NA|14|many|TRBJ2-2|TRBV18
CASSPGPNTGELFF
TGTGCCAGCTCACCGGGCCCGAACACCGGGGAGCTGTTTTTT
>NA|14|NA|TRBJ1-1|TRBV5-1
CASSFGQTFTEAFF
TGCGCCAGCAGCTTCGGACAGACATTCACTGAAGCTTTCTTT
>NA|15|NA|TRBJ1-1|TRBV28
CASSLWAGRGTEAFF
TGTGCCAGCAGTTTATGGGCAGGGAGAGGGACTGAAGCTTTCTTT
>NA|12|many|TRBJ1-1|TRBV6-5
CASKVWDGEAFF
TGTGCCAGCAAGGTATGGGACGGTGAAGCTTTCTTT
>NA|14|few|TRBJ1-6|TRBV7-2
CASSLSGAYSPLHF
TGTGCCAGCAGCTTAAGTGGGGCTTATTCACCCCTCCACTTT
>TRBD1|12|NA|TRBJ2-7|TRBV30
CAWGDRTYEQYF
TGTGCCTGGGGGGACAGAACCTACGAGCAGTACTTC
>NA|13|many|TRBJ1-2|TRBV9
CASSVSLNYGYTF
TGTGCCAGCAGCGTAAGCCTCAACTATGGCTACACCTTC
>TRBD2|15|many|TRBJ2-1|TRBV7-2
CASSQRGAYYNEQFF
TGTGCCAGCAGCCAGCGGGGGGCCTATTACAATGAGCAGTTCTTC
>TRBD1|17|once|TRBJ1-3|TRBV3-1
CASSQEDRKKAGNTIYF
TGTGCCAGCAGCCAAGAGGACAGGAAAAAAGCTGGAAACACCATATATTTT
>NA|11|few|TRBJ2-7|TRBV28
CASSFRSKQYF
TGTGCCAGCAGTTTTAGGTCGAAACAGTACTTC
>NA|13|NA|TRBJ1-4|TRBV29-1
CSVTDPSLGKLFF
TGCAGCGTGACTGACCCTTCCCTTGGGAAACTGTTTTTT
>NA|13|many|TRBJ1-1|TRBV10-3
CAISARAVTEAFF
TGTGCCATCAGTGCGAGGGCAGTCACTGAAGCTTTCTTT
>TRBD1|14|many|TRBJ2-5|TRBV5-1
CASSTQTGAETQYF
TGCGCCAGCAGTACTCAGACAGGGGCAGAGACCCAGTACTTC
>NA|11|NA|TRBJ2-1|TRBV10-3
CAISGNDEQFF
TGTGCCATCAGCGGTAACGATGAGCAGTTCTTC
>TRBD2|16|NA|TRBJ2-7|TRBV9
CASSVGGGTSSYEQYF
TGTGCCAGCAGCGTAGGGGGGGGTACTAGCTCCTACGAGCAGTACTTC
>NA|13|NA|TRBJ2-7|TRBV7-2
CASSRTSPYEQYF
TGTGCCAGCAGCAGGACTTCCCCCTACGAGCAGTACTTC
>TRBD2|14|few|TRBJ2-1|TRBV7-2
CASSSGLAGGEQFF
TGTGCCAGCAGCTCGGGACTAGCGGGGGGTGAGCAGTTCTTC
>NA|15|NA|TRBJ1-4|TRBV25-1
CASSATSFLTEKLFF
TGTGCCAGCAGTGCAACATCTTTCTTAACCGAAAAACTGTTTTTT
>TRBD1|14|few|TRBJ1-1|TRBV6-1
CASRRAGGRTEAFF
TGTGCCAGCAGACGAGCAGGGGGCAGGACTGAAGCTTTCTTT
>NA|16|few|TRBJ2-7|TRBV28
CASSLISWGAYYEQYF
TGTGCCAGCAGTTTAATTAGTTGGGGGGCCTACTACGAGCAGTACTTC
>NA|14|many|TRBJ2-5|TRBV2
CASSERRGPETQYF
TGTGCCAGCAGTGAAAGAAGAGGACCAGAGACCCAGTACTTC
>NA|13|NA|TRBJ2-7|TRBV7-2
CASSQQGAYEQYF
TGTGCCAGCAGCCAACAAGGGGCCTACGAGCAGTACTTC
>TRBD2|13|NA|TRBJ2-5|TRBV20-1
CSARVSGGGTQYF
TGCAGTGCTAGAGTTAGCGGGGGAGGGACCCAGTACTTC
>NA|16|NA|TRBJ2-6|TRBV27
CASSTVPGAGANVLTF
TGTGCCAGCAGCACGGTCCCGGGGGCCGGGGCCAACGTCCTGACTTTC
>NA|16|many|TRBJ2-1|TRBV5-1
CASSFSGSGSYNEQFF
TGCGCCAGCAGCTTTTCGGGAAGCGGCTCCTACAATGAGCAGTTCTTC
>NA|12|many|TRBJ1-1|TRBV24-1
CATSDYGYRAFF
TGTGCCACCAGTGATTATGGATACCGGGCTTTCTTT
>NA|12|NA|TRBJ2-7|TRBV2
CASKGDSYEQYF
TGTGCCAGCAAGGGGGATTCCTACGAGCAGTACTTC
>NA|16|NA|TRBJ1-4|TRBV10-2
CASSGLGRGRNEKLFF
TGCGCCAGCAGTGGACTCGGCAGGGGTAGAAATGAAAAACTGTTTTTT
>NA|15|few|TRBJ2-2|TRBV20-1
CSARDREWGTGELFF
TGCAGTGCTAGAGACCGGGAGTGGGGCACCGGGGAGCTGTTTTTT
>NA|17|few|TRBJ2-1|TRBV25-1
CASSDSWGRSSYNEQFF
TGTGCCAGCAGTGATTCCTGGGGGCGGAGCTCCTACAATGAGCAGTTCTTC
>NA|15|many|TRBJ2-5|TRBV27
CASRERGGGGETQYF
TGTGCCAGCAGGGAGCGGGGAGGGGGGGGAGAGACCCAGTACTTC
>NA|14|NA|TRBJ1-1|TRBV27
CASSLVIGSVEAFF
TGTGCCAGCAGTCTAGTTATCGGCAGCGTAGAGGCTTTCTTT
>NA|14|NA|TRBJ2-7|TRBV18
CASSREGGFYEQYF
TGTGCCAGCTCCCGTGAAGGGGGATTTTACGAGCAGTACTTC
>NA|13|many|TRBJ1-2|TRBV11-2
CASSLGGSYGYTF
TGTGCCAGCAGCTTAGGGGGGTCCTATGGCTACACCTTC
>TRBD2|17|few|TRBJ2-1|TRBV9
CASSVSGLAGSGNEQFF
TGTGCCAGCAGCGTAAGCGGACTAGCCGGAAGCGGGAATGAGCAGTTCTTC
>NA|14|many|TRBJ1-6|TRBV4-2
CASSQDGSNSPLHF
TGTGCCAGCAGCCAAGACGGATCTAATTCACCCCTCCACTTT
>TRBD1|17|few|TRBJ1-5|TRBV20-1
CSARDRTGGYSNQPQHF
TGCAGTGCTAGAGATCGGACAGGAGGATATAGCAATCAGCCCCAGCATTTT
>NA|15|many|TRBJ2-3|TRBV5-6
CASSLWGRLSGTQYF
TGTGCCAGCAGCTTGTGGGGCAGGTTGAGTGGTACGCAGTATTTT
>NA|14|many|TRBJ2-7|TRBV7-6
CASSLDDGNYEQYF
TGTGCCAGCAGCTTAGACGACGGAAACTACGAGCAGTACTTC
>TRBD2|15|many|TRBJ2-3|TRBV5-4
CASQLAGGSTDTQYF
TGTGCCAGCCAACTAGCGGGGGGGAGCACAGATACGCAGTATTTT
>NA|15|many|TRBJ1-5|TRBV4-2
CASSQVSSSNQPQHF
TGTGCCAGCAGCCAAGTTTCCAGTAGCAATCAGCCCCAGCATTTT
>TRBD1|13|NA|TRBJ2-1|TRBV10-2
CASISGQYNEQFF
TGCGCCAGCATATCGGGACAGTACAATGAGCAGTTCTTC
>NA|16|many|TRBJ2-2|TRBV10-3
CAISEPNQAGTGELFF
TGTGCCATCAGTGAACCCAACCAGGCCGGCACCGGGGAGCTGTTTTTT